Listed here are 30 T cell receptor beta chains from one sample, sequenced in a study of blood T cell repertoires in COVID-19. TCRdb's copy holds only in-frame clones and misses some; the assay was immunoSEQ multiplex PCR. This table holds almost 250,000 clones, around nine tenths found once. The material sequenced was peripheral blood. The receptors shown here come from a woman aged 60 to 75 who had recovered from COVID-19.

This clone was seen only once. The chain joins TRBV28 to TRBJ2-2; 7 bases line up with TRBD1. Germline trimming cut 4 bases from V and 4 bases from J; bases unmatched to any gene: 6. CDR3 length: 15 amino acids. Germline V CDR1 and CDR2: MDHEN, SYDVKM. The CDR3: CASSSGTAFTGELFF. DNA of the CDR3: TGTGCCAGCAGTTCCGGGACAGCTTTCACCGGGGAGCTGTTTTTT. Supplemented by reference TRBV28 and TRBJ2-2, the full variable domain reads DVKVTQSSRYLVKRTGEKVFLECVQDMDHENMFWYRQDPGLGLRLIYFSYDVKMKEKGDIPEGYSVSREKKERFSLILESASTNQTSMYLCASSSGTAFTGELFFGEGSRLTVL.

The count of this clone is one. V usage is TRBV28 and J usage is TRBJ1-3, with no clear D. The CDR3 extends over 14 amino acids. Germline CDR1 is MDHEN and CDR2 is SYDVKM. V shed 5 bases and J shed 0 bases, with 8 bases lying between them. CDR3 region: CASSQQSSGNTIYF. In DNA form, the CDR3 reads TGTGCCAGCAGTCAACAGAGCTCTGGAAACACCATATATTTT.

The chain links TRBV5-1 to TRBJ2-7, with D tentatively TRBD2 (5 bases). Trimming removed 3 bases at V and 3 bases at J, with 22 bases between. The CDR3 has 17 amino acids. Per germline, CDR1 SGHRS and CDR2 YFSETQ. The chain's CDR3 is CASSSIDGVGIIYEQYF. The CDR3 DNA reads TGCGCCAGCAGCTCCATTGATGGGGTCGGGATTATCTACGAGCAGTACTTC.

Written as DNA, the CDR3 is TGTGCCAGCAGCGTTAGGAACACTGAAGCTTTCTTT. Its translation is CASSVRNTEAFF. V usage is TRBV7-9 and J usage is TRBJ1-1, with D uncertain. The ends were cut back, 5 bases at V and 1 base at J, with 5 bases in the middle. The germline gives CDR1 SEHNR, CDR2 FQNEAQ (reference sequence). This CDR3 is built from 12 residues.

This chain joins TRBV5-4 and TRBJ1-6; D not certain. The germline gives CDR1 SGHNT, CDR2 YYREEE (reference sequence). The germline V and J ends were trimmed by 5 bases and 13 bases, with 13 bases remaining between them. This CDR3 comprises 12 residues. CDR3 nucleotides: TGTGCCAGCAGTTCCACAGCCGGCCCCCTCCACTTT. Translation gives CASSSTAGPLHF.

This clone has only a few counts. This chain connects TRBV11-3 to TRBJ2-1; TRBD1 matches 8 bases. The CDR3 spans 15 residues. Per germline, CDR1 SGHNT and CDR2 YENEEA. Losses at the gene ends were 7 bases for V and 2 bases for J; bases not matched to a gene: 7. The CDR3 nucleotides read TGTGCCAGCACTCATGGACAGGGTACCTACAATGAGCAGTTCTTC. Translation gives CASTHGQGTYNEQFF.

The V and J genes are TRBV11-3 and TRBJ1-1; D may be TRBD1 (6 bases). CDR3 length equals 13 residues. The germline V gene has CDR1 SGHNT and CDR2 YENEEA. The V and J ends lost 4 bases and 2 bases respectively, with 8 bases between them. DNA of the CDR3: TGTGCCAGCAGCTCGACAGGAAACACTGAAGCTTTCTTT. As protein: CASSSTGNTEAFF.

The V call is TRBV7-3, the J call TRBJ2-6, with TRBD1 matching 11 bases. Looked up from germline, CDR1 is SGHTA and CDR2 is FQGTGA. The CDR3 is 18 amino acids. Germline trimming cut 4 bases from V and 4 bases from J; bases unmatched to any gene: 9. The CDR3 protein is CASSSTSDRGRGANVLTF. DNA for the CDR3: TGTGCCAGCAGCTCTACCTCGGACAGGGGGCGCGGGGCCAACGTCCTGACTTTC. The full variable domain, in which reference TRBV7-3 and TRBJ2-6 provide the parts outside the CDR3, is GAGVSQTPSNKVTEKGKYVELRCDPISGHTALYWYRQSLGQGPEFLIYFQGTGAADDSGLPNDRFFAVRPEGSVSTLKIQRTERGDSAVYLCASSSTSDRGRGANVLTFGAGSRLTVL.

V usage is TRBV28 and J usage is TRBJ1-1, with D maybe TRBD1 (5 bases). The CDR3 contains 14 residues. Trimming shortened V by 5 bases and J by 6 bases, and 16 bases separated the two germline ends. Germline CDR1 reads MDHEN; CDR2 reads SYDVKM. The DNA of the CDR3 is TGTGCCAGCAGTGGAGGAGGGGCAAGGTCTGAAGCTTTCTTT. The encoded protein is CASSGGGARSEAFF.

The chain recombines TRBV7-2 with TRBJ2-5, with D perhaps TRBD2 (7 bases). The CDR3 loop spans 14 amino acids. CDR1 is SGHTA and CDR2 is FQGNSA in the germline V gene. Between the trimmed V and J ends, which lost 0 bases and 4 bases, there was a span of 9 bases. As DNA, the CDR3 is TGTGCCAGCAGCTTAGCGGGGGGGCGAGAGACCCAGTACTTC. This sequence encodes CASSLAGGRETQYF.

CDR3 in amino acids: CASSPGWSADTQYF. CDR3 nucleotide sequence: TGTGCCAGCAGCCCGGGATGGTCGGCAGATACGCAGTATTTT. The chain carries TRBV7-2 and TRBJ2-3; D might be TRBD2 (5 bases). This CDR3 has 14 amino acids. The V and J ends lost 5 bases and 4 bases respectively, with 13 bases between them. Germline V gene sequence: CDR1 SGHTA, CDR2 FQGNSA.

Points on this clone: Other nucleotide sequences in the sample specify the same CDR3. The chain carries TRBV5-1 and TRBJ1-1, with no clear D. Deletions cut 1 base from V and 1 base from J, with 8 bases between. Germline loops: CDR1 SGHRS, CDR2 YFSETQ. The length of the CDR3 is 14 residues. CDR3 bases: TGCGCCAGCAGCTTGAGTACAGCGAACACTGAAGCTTTCTTT. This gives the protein CASSLSTANTEAFF.

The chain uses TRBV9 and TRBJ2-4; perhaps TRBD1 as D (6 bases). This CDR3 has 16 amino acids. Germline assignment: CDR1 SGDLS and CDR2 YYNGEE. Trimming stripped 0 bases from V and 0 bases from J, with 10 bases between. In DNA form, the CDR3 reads TGTGCCAGCAGCGTAGTCAGGGACAAAGCCAAAAACATTCAGTACTTC. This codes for CASSVVRDKAKNIQYF.

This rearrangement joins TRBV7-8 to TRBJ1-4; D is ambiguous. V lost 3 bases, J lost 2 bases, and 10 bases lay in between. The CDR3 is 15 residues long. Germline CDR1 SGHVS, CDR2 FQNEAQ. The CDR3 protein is CASSLGRGTNEKLFF. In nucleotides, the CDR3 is TGTGCCAGCAGCTTGGGTAGAGGTACTAATGAAAAACTGTTTTTT.

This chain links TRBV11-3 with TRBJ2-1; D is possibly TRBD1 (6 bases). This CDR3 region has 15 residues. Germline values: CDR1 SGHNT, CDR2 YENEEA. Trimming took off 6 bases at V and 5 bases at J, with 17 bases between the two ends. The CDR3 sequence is CASSSDRFVDNEQFF. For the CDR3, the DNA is TGTGCCAGCAGTTCCGACAGGTTTGTAGACAATGAGCAGTTCTTC.

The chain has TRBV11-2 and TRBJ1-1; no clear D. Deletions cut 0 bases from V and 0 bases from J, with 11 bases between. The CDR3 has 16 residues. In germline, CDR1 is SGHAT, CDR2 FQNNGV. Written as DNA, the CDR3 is TGTGCCAGCAGCTTAGATGGGCAGGCTATGAACACTGAAGCTTTCTTT. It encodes CASSLDGQAMNTEAFF.

The DNA for the CDR3 is TGCGCCACCGCGTTCGGGGGGGCCCGTAATGAGCAGTTCTTC. Amino acid sequence: CATAFGGARNEQFF. The rearrangement links TRBV5-1 to TRBJ2-1, with 8 bases matching TRBD2. The CDR3 contains 14 residues. The J segment lost 7 bases and the V segment lost 9 bases, leaving 12 bases of the junction unmatched. Germline V gene data show CDR1 as SGHRS and CDR2 as YFSETQ. Complete variable domain (other parts from reference TRBV5-1 and TRBJ2-1): KAGVTQTPRYLIKTRGQQVTLSCSPISGHRSVSWYQQTPGQGLQFLFEYFSETQRNKGNFPGRFSGRQFSNSRSEMNVSTLELGDSALYLCATAFGGARNEQFFGPGTRLTVL.

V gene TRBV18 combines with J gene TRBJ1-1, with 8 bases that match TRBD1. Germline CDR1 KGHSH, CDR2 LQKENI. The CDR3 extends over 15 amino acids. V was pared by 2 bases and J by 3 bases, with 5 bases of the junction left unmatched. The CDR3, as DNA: TGTGCCAGCTCACCAGTAGGACAGGGATACACTGAAGCTTTCTTT. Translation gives CASSPVGQGYTEAFF.

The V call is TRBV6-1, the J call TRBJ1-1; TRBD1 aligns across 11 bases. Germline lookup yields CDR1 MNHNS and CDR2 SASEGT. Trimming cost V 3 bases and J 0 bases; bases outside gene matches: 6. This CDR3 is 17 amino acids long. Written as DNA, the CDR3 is TGTGCCAGCAGTGAGCGGGACAGGGGGGTGGTGAACACTGAAGCTTTCTTT. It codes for CASSERDRGVVNTEAFF.

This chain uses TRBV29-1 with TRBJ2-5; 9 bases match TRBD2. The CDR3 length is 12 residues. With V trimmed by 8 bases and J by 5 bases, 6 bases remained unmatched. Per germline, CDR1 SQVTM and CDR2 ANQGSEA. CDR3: CSSLTSGETQYF. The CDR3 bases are TGCAGCTCACTAACTAGCGGGGAGACCCAGTACTTC.

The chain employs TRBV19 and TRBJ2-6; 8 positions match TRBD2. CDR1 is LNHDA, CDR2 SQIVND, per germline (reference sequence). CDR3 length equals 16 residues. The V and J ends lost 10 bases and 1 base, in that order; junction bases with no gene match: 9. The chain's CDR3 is CATRGGAISGANVLTF. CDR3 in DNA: TGTGCCACCCGGGGGGGGGCAATTTCTGGGGCCAACGTCCTGACTTTC.

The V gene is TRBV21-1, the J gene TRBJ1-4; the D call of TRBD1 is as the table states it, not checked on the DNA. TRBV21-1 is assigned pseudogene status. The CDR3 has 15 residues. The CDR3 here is CASSKKGQFGEKLFF. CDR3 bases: TGTGCCAGCAGCAAAAAGGGACAGTTCGGTGAAAAACTGTTTTTT.

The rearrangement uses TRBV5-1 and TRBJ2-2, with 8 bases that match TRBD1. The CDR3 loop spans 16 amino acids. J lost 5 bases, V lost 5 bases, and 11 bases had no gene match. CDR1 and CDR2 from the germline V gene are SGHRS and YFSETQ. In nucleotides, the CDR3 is TGCGCCAGCAGTCGGCTTGGGACAGGCGGAACCGGGGAGCTGTTTTTT. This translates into CASSRLGTGGTGELFF.

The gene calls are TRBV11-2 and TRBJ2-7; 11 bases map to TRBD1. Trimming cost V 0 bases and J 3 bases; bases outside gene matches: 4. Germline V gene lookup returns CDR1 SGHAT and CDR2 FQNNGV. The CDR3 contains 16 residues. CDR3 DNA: TGTGCCAGCAGCTTAGATTGGACAGGGGGCCGCTACGAGCAGTACTTC. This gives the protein CASSLDWTGGRYEQYF.

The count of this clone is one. The CDR3 sequence is CASTYRVGPGYTF. In DNA, the CDR3 is TGTGCCAGTACTTATAGAGTGGGGCCCGGCTACACCTTC. The chain links TRBV19 to TRBJ1-2, with D tentatively TRBD1 (5 bases). This CDR3 is built from 13 residues. Between the trimmed V and J ends, which lost 7 bases and 8 bases, there was a span of 17 bases. Germline V gene data show CDR1 as LNHDA and CDR2 as SQIVND (reference sequence). Based on the CDR3 plus reference TRBV19 and TRBJ1-2, the full variable domain is DGGITQSPKYLFRKEGQNVTLSCEQNLNHDAMYWYRQDPGQGLRLIYYSQIVNDFQKGDIAEGYSVSREKKESFPLTVTSAQKNPTAFYLCASTYRVGPGYTFGSGTRLTVV.

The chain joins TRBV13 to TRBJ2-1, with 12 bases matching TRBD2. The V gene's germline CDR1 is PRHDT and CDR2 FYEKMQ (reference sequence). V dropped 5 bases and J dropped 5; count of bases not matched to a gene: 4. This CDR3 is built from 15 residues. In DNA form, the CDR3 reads TGTGCCAGCAGCCCACGACTAGCGGGGGACAATGAGCAGTTCTTC. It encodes CASSPRLAGDNEQFF.

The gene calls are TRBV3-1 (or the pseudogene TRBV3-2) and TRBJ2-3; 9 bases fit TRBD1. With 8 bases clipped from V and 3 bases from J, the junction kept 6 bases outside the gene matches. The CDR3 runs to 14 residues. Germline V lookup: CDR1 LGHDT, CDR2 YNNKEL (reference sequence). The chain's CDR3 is CASGGTGRTDTQYF. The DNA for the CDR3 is TGTGCCAGCGGGGGGACAGGGCGGACAGATACGCAGTATTTT.

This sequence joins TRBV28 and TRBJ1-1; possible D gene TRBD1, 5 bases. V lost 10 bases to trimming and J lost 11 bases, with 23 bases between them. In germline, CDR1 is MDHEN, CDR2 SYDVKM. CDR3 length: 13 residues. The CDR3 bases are TGTGCCATTCATAGACCGAACGGGGGGAGGGCTTTCTTT. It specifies CAIHRPNGGRAFF.

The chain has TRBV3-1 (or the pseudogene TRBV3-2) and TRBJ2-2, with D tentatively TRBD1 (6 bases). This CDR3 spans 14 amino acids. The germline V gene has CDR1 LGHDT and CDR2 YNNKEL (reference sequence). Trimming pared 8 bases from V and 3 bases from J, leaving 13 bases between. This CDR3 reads CASLGARDTGELFF. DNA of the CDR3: TGTGCCAGCTTGGGGGCAAGGGACACCGGGGAGCTGTTTTTT.

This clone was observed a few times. CDR3 nucleotide sequence: TGTGCCAGCAGTGACTCGAGTGGTGGCTACACCTTC. Its translation is CASSDSSGGYTF. The gene calls are TRBV6-4 and TRBJ1-2, with D uncertain. The V and J ends lost 0 bases and 7 bases respectively, with 6 bases between them. Germline V gene lookup returns CDR1 MRHNA and CDR2 SNTAGT. This CDR3 region has 12 residues.